This T cell receptor (beta chain) was observed in a study of OX40 agonist ivuxolimab in advanced cancers. Overall study context: Ivuxolimab was delivered to patients intravenously every 2 weeks at doses spanning 0.01 to 10 mg/kg.

V shed 2 bases and J shed 3 bases, with 5 bases lying between them. Germline values: CDR1 SEHNR, CDR2 FQNEAQ (reference sequence). This CDR3 has 12 residues. Of note for this clone: Its antigen is still unknown.

Overall study findings and caveats: There was clonal expansion of CD4+ and CD8+ blood T cells by week 6 at 0.1 to 3.0 mg/kg.

Clones were sequenced by immunoSEQ multiplex PCR, and TCRdb holds only the in-frame ones, with some missing. In the table there are 150,000 to 190,000 clones, roughly 92% of which are singletons. The source was CD4+ or CD8+ T cells sorted from blood, collected in a trial of the OX40 agonist ivuxolimab. The origin of this receptor is an adult with an advanced solid tumor such as melanoma, head and neck, liver or kidney cancer. The chain has TRBV7-9 and TRBJ2-7, with unresolved D. DNA of the CDR3: TGTGCCAGCAGCTTAAATTTCTACGAGCAGTACTTC. Translated, it gives CASSLNFYEQYF.